This TCR beta chain was documented in a study of spatial heterogeneity in lung cancer. Study-level results: Expanded alpha and beta TCR counts within tumors tracked tumor mutation counts.

This clonotype was seen at least ten times. What it binds is not known. As to time point: sample taken at primary tumor resection. Trimming removed 4 bases at V and 3 bases at J, with 6 bases between. Germline assignment: CDR1 SGHVS and CDR2 FNYEAQ. The CDR3 spans 13 residues. TCRdb redid the calling of the 5' RACE reads with MiXCR, one entry per CDR3 protein. This sample yields some 100,000 distinct CDR3 sequences, of which around 4.3% are seen a single time; about 20% belongs to the top ten. This receptor was taken from a male donor with early-stage non-small cell lung cancer. Sequencing used lung tumor tissue, obtained at surgery. This chain links TRBV7-6 with TRBJ2-2; D remains unclear. The CDR3 DNA sequence: TGTGCCAGCAGCTCCTTCTACACCGGGGAGCTGTTTTTT. This gives the protein CASSSFYTGELFF.